The present T cell receptor (beta chain) was sequenced within a study of blood T cell repertoires in COVID-19. The study recruited people aged about 18 to 89 years across about 25 US areas. Some clones are missing from TCRdb's copy, which holds only in-frame ones; the method was immunoSEQ multiplex PCR. The sample has 150,000 to 200,000 clones, roughly 77% seen once. In germline, CDR1 is SEHNR, CDR2 FQNEAQ (reference sequence). This CDR3 has 19 residues. V trimming: 8 bases; J trimming: 6 bases; junction bases outside the gene matches: 17. The sample comprised PBMCs or T cells enriched from blood (not recorded which). The V gene is TRBV7-9, the J gene TRBJ1-6, with 12 bases identical to TRBD1. This clonotype was obtained from a woman aged 50 to 60 with acute COVID-19. CDR3 sequence: CASGIPGQGANPRNSPLHF. The CDR3 nucleotides read TGTGCCAGCGGAATACCGGGACAGGGGGCTAACCCCCGTAATTCACCCCTCCACTTT.